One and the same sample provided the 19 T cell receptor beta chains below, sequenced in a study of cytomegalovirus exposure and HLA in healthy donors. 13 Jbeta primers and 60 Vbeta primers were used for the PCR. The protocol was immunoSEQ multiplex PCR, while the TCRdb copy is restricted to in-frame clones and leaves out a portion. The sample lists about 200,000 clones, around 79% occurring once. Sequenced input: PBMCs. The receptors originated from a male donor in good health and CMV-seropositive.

DNA of the CDR3: TGTGCCAGCAGTTTACTCCAGTTTGATCCGGGACAGGGGTCATTATCTACGTGTAATGAGCAGTTCTTC. This gives the protein CASSLLQFDPGQGSLSTCNEQFF. This chain links TRBV27 with TRBJ2-1; 10 nucleotides align to TRBD1. Trimming at V came to 2 bases and at J to 7 bases, leaving 29 bases not matched to a gene. This CDR3 region has 23 residues. The germline V gene encodes CDR1 MNHEY and CDR2 SMNVEV (reference sequence).

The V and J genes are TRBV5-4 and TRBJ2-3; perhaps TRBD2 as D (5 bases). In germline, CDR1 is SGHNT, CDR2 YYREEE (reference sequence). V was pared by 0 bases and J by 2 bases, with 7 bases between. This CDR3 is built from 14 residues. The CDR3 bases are TGTGCCAGCAGCTTGGGGCTAGCCACAGATACGCAGTATTTT. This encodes CASSLGLATDTQYF.

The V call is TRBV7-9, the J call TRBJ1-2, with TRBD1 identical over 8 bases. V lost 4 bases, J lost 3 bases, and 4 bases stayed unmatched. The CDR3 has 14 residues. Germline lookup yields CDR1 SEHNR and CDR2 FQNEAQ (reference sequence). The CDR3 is CASSSRGHDYGYTF. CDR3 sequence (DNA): TGTGCCAGCAGCTCCAGGGGGCACGACTATGGCTACACCTTC.

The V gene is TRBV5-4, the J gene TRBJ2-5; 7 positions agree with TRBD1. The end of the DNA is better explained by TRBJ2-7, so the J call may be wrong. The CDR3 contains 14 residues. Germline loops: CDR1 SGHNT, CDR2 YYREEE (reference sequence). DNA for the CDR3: TGTGCCAGCAGCACCCGGACAGGAGACTACGAGCAGTACTTC. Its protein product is CASSTRTGDYEQYF.

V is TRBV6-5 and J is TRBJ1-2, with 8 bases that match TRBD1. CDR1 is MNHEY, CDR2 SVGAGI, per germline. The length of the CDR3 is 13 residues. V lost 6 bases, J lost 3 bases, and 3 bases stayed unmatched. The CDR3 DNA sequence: TGTGCCAGCAGAGCGGACAGGGACTATGGCTACACCTTC. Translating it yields CASRADRDYGYTF.

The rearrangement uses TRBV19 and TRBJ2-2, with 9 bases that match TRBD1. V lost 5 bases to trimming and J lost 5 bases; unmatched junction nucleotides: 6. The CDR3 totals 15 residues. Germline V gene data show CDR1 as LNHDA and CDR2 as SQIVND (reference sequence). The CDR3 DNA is TGTGCCAGTAGTCAAGGGACAGGGTTGACCGGGGAGCTGTTTTTT. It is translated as CASSQGTGLTGELFF.

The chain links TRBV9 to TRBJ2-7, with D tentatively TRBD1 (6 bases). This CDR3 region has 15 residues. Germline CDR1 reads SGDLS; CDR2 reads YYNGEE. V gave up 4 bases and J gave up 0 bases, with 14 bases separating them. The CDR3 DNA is TGTGCCAGCAGCCCAGGGGTCCCTATCTCCTACGAGCAGTACTTC. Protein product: CASSPGVPISYEQYF.

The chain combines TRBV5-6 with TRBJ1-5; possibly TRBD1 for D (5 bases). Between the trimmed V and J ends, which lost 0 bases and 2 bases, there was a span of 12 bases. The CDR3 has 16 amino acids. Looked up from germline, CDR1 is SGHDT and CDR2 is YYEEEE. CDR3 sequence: CASSLGRPGGNQPQHF. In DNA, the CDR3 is TGTGCCAGCAGCTTGGGGAGGCCGGGGGGCAATCAGCCCCAGCATTTT.

CDR3 region: CASSRGGTGGDEQYF. The CDR3 bases are TGTGCCAGCAGCCGAGGAGGGACAGGTGGTGACGAGCAGTACTTC. The genes are TRBV7-2 and TRBJ2-7, with 8 bases aligning to TRBD1. The CDR3 sequence is 15 residues long. After removal of 5 bases from V and 5 bases from J, the junction contained 11 bases not matched to a gene. Germline-derived CDR1 and CDR2 are SGHTA and FQGNSA.

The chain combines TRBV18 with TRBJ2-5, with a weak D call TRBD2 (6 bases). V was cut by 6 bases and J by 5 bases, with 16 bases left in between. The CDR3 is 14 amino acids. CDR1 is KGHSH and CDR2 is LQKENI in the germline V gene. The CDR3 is CASSPLLGGETQYF. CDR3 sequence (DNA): TGTGCCAGCTCCCCCCTGCTGGGAGGCGAGACCCAGTACTTC.

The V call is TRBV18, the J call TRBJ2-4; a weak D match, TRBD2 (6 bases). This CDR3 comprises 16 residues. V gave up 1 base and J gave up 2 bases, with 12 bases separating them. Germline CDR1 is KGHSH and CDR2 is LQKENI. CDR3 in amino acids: CASSPQRVSTKNIQYF. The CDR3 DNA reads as TGTGCCAGCTCACCACAGCGGGTATCTACCAAAAACATTCAGTACTTC.

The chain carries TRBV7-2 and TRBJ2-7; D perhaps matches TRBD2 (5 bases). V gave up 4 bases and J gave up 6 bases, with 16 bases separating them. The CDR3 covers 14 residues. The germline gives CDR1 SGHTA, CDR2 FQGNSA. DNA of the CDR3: TGTGCCAGCAGCTCCCACCCAGAACTAGTCGAGCAGTACTTC. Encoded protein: CASSSHPELVEQYF.

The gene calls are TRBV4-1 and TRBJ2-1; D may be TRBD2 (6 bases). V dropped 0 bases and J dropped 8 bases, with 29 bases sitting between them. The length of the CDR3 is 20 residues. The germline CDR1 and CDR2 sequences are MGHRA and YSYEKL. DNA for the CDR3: TGCGCCAGCAGCCAAGATCGTGCGTTGGAGGGCCGGATGCATTTCGATGAGCAGTTCTTC. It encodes CASSQDRALEGRMHFDEQFF.

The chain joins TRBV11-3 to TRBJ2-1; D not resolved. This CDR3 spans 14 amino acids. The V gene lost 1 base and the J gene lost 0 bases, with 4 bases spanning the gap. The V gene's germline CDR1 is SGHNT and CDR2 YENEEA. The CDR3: CASSLGPSYNEQFF. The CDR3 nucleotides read TGTGCCAGCAGCTTAGGGCCCTCCTACAATGAGCAGTTCTTC.

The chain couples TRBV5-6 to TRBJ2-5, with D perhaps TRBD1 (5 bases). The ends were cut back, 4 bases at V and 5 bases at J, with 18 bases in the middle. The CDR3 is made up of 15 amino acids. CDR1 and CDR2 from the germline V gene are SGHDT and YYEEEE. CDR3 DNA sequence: TGTGCCAGCAGCCAGGACCTCAAGGGGCGGGAGACCCAGTACTTC. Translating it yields CASSQDLKGRETQYF.

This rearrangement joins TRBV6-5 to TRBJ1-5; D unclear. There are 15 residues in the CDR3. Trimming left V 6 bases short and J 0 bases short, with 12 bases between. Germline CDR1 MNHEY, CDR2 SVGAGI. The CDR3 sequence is CASRPGSYSNQPQHF. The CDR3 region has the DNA TGTGCCAGCAGGCCCGGGAGCTATAGCAATCAGCCCCAGCATTTT.

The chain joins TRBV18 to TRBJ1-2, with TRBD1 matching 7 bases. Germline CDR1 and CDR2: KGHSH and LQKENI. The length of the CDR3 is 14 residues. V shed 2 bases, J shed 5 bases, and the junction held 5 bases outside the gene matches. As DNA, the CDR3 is TGTGCCAGCTCACCAAGGGGGACAGAGTATGGCTACACCTTC. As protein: CASSPRGTEYGYTF.

The CDR3: CASSVDTNTGELFF. The CDR3, as DNA: TGTGCCAGCAGCGTAGACACGAACACCGGGGAGCTGTTTTTT. The chain uses TRBV9 and TRBJ2-2; no firm D call. The length of the CDR3 is 14 residues. Trimming cost V 0 bases and J 0 bases, with 3 bases left between them. Germline V gives CDR1 SGDLS, CDR2 YYNGEE.

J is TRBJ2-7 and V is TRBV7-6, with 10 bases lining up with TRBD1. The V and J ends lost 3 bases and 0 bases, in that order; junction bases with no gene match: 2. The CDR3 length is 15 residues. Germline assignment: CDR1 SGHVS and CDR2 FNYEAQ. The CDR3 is CASSLGQGTSYEQYF. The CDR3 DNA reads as TGTGCCAGCAGCTTGGGACAGGGGACCTCCTACGAGCAGTACTTC.